This T cell receptor (beta chain) was recovered during a study of blood T cell repertoires in COVID-19. Sequencing was performed with immunoSEQ multiplex PCR; in TCRdb, only in-frame clones are kept and a portion is missing. The data show around 200,000 clones, with around 82% seen just once and less than 3.5% held by the top ten. V was pared by 3 bases and J by 2 bases, with 3 bases between. The CDR3 runs to 11 residues. Germline V lookup: CDR1 SGHRS, CDR2 YFSETQ. The TCR was taken from a man between 50 and 59 years old with active or convalescent COVID-19. This sequence joins TRBV5-1 and TRBJ2-7, with unresolved D. The sequenced sample consisted of peripheral blood. The chain's CDR3 is CASSSTYEQYF. CDR3 DNA: TGCGCCAGCAGCTCCACCTACGAGCAGTACTTC.